This T cell receptor beta chain was documented in a study of T-cell reconstitution after alpha-beta-depleted transplantation in children. It was with unique molecular identifiers that the TCRbeta library was prepared. TCRdb processed the PCR reads anew with MiXCR; each CDR3 protein has one entry. This sample has tens of thousands of distinct CDR3 sequences, with roughly a tenth found just once. Unmatched junction bases numbered 6, after V lost 0 bases and J lost 7 bases. Germline values: CDR1 DFQATT, CDR2 SNEGSKA (reference sequence). The length of the CDR3 is 15 residues. This clonotype was detected many times.

The receptor's source is a human donor who donated a stem cell graft to a child with chronic granulomatous disease. The chain is built from TRBV20-1 and TRBJ2-2; 9 nucleotides line up with TRBD1. This specimen was PBMCs from the stem cell graft donor, taken from the stem cell graft. CDR3 sequence reads: CSAREYRGQGGELFF. CDR3 nucleotides: TGCAGTGCTAGAGAGTACAGGGGGCAGGGCGGGGAGCTGTTTTTT.